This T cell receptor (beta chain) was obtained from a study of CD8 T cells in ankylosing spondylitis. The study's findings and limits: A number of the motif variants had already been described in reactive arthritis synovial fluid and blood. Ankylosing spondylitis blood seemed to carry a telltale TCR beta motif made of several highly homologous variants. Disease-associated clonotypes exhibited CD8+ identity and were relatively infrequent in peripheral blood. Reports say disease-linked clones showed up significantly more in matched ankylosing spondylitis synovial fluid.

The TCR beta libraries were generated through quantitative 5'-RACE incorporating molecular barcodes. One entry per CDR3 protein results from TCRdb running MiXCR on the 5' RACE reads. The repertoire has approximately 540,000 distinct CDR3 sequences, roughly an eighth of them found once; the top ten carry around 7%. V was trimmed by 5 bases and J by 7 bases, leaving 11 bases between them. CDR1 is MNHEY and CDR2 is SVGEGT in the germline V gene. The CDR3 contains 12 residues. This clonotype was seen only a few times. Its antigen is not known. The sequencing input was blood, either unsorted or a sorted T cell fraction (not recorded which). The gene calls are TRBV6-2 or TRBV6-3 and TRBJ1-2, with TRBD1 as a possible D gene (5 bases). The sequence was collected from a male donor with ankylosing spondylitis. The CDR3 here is CASSTGTGGYTF. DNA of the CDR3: TGTGCCAGCAGTACCGGGACTGGTGGCTACACCTTC.